These T cell receptor beta chains were read from a single sample in a study of blood T cell repertoires in COVID-19. The data were produced by immunoSEQ multiplex PCR, yet TCRdb's version contains in-frame clones alone and is incomplete. Among approximately 270,000 clones listed, 88% were seen once. Sequenced material: peripheral blood. All receptors come from an elderly man with acute or convalescent COVID-19. Each CDR3 is given with its conserved first and last residue. Fields, in order: D gene, J gene, V gene, clone size, CDR3 protein, CDR3 DNA. The D gene is left open where the match is weak. Only part of the rows carry a size: once, few, many, or a class if the clone is expanded.

D gene: TRBD2
J gene: TRBJ2-2
V gene: TRBV24-1
clone size: -
CDR3 protein: CATSVRVGGGADGELFF
CDR3 DNA: TGTGCCACCAGTGTCCGGGTTGGCGGGGGGGCCGACGGGGAGCTGTTTTTT

D gene: TRBD1
J gene: TRBJ1-5
V gene: TRBV6-2/TRBV6-3
clone size: -
CDR3 protein: CASSSTGLNQPQHF
CDR3 DNA: TGTGCCAGCAGTTCGACAGGGCTCAATCAGCCCCAGCATTTT

D gene: -
J gene: TRBJ2-1
V gene: TRBV19
clone size: -
CDR3 protein: CASSLWYNEQFF
CDR3 DNA: TGTGCCAGTAGTCTATGGTACAATGAGCAGTTCTTC

D gene: TRBD1
J gene: TRBJ1-3
V gene: TRBV6-4
clone size: once
CDR3 protein: CARLLGTEYSGNTIYF
CDR3 DNA: TGTGCCCGATTGCTGGGGACAGAATACTCTGGAAACACCATATATTTT

D gene: -
J gene: TRBJ2-1
V gene: TRBV9
clone size: -
CDR3 protein: CASSVGSRGYDEQFF
CDR3 DNA: TGTGCCAGCAGCGTAGGCTCCAGGGGATATGATGAGCAGTTCTTC

D gene: TRBD1
J gene: TRBJ1-1
V gene: TRBV19
clone size: once
CDR3 protein: CASSRRGPPGTEAFF
CDR3 DNA: TGTGCCAGTAGCAGGAGGGGGCCGCCGGGGACTGAAGCTTTCTTT

D gene: -
J gene: TRBJ2-2
V gene: TRBV19
clone size: -
CDR3 protein: CASSRLGGNTGELFF
CDR3 DNA: TGTGCCAGTAGCCGCCTGGGAGGGAACACCGGGGAGCTGTTTTTT

D gene: TRBD2
J gene: TRBJ2-1
V gene: TRBV27
clone size: -
CDR3 protein: CASSSGTSAFNEQFF
CDR3 DNA: TGTGCCAGCAGTTCCGGGACTAGCGCTTTCAATGAGCAGTTCTTC

D gene: -
J gene: TRBJ1-1
V gene: TRBV7-2
clone size: -
CDR3 protein: CASSLLGGKIDEAFF
CDR3 DNA: TGTGCCAGCAGCTTATTGGGGGGGAAAATCGATGAAGCTTTCTTT

D gene: TRBD2
J gene: TRBJ2-3
V gene: TRBV5-6
clone size: -
CDR3 protein: CASSGFGTRGFTDTQYF
CDR3 DNA: TGTGCCAGCAGCGGGTTTGGGACTAGAGGGTTCACAGATACGCAGTATTTT

D gene: -
J gene: TRBJ1-1
V gene: TRBV4-2
clone size: -
CDR3 protein: CASSQGTGLNTEAFF
CDR3 DNA: TGTGCCAGCAGCCAAGGCACCGGACTAAACACTGAAGCTTTCTTT

D gene: -
J gene: TRBJ2-1
V gene: TRBV29-1
clone size: -
CDR3 protein: CSVESARVAYNEQFF
CDR3 DNA: TGCAGCGTTGAGAGCGCGAGAGTGGCCTACAATGAGCAGTTCTTC

D gene: TRBD2
J gene: TRBJ2-1
V gene: TRBV7-9
clone size: -
CDR3 protein: CASSFHSGNYNEQFF
CDR3 DNA: TGTGCCAGCAGCTTTCATAGCGGGAATTACAATGAGCAGTTCTTC

D gene: -
J gene: TRBJ2-7
V gene: TRBV19
clone size: -
CDR3 protein: CASSTRGEQYF
CDR3 DNA: TGTGCCAGTAGTACCCGGGGGGAGCAGTACTTC

D gene: -
J gene: TRBJ2-7
V gene: TRBV7-8
clone size: -
CDR3 protein: CASSSGWDEQYF
CDR3 DNA: TGTGCCAGCAGCTCGGGTTGGGACGAGCAGTACTTC

D gene: TRBD1
J gene: TRBJ1-1
V gene: TRBV7-9
clone size: -
CDR3 protein: CASSSQGQGKAFF
CDR3 DNA: TGTGCCAGCAGCTCACAGGGACAGGGGAAAGCTTTCTTT

D gene: TRBD1
J gene: TRBJ2-3
V gene: TRBV19
clone size: -
CDR3 protein: CASRDRGSDTQYF
CDR3 DNA: TGTGCCAGTCGGGACAGGGGGTCAGATACGCAGTATTTT